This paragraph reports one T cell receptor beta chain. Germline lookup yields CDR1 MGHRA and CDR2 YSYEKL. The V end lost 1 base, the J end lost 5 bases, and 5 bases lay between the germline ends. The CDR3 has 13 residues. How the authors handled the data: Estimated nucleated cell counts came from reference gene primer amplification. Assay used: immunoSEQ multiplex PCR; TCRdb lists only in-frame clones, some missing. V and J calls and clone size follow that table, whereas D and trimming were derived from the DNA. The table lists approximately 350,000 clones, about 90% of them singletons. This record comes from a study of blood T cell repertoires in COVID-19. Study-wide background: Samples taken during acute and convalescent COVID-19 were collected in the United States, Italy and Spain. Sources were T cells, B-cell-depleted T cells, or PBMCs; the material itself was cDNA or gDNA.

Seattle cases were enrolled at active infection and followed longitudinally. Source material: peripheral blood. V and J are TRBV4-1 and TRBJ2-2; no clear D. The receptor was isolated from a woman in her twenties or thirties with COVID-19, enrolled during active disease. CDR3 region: CASSQVLTGELFF. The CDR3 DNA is TGCGCCAGCAGCCAAGTCCTGACCGGGGAGCTGTTTTTT.